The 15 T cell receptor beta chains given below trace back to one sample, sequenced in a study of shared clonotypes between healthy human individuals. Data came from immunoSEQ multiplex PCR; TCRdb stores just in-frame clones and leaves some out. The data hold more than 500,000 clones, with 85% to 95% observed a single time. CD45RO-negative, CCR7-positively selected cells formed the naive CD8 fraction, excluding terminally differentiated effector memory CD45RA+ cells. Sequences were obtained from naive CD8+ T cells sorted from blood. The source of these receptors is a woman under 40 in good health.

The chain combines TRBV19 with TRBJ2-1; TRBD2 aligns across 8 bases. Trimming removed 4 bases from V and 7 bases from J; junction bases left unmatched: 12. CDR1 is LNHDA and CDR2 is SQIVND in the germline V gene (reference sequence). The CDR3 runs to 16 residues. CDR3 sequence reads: CASSTPGSGVVNEQFF. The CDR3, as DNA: TGTGCCAGTAGTACCCCGGGTAGCGGGGTGGTTAATGAGCAGTTCTTC. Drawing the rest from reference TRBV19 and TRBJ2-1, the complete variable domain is DGGITQSPKYLFRKEGQNVTLSCEQNLNHDAMYWYRQDPGQGLRLIYYSQIVNDFQKGDIAEGYSVSREKKESFPLTVTSAQKNPTAFYLCASSTPGSGVVNEQFFGPGTRLTVL.

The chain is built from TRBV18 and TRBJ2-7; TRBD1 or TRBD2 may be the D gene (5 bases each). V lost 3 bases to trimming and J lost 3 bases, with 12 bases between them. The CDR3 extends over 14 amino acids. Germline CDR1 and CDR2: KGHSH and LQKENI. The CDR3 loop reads CASSPPLRGYEQYF. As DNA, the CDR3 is TGTGCCAGCTCACCCCCCTTGAGGGGCTACGAGCAGTACTTC.

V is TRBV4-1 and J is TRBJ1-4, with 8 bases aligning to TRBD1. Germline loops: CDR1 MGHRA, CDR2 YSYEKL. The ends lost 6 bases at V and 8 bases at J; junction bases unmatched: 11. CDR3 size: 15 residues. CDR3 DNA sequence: TGCGCCAGCAGTCACCGAGACAGGGGAGGGGAAAAACTGTTTTTT. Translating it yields CASSHRDRGGEKLFF.

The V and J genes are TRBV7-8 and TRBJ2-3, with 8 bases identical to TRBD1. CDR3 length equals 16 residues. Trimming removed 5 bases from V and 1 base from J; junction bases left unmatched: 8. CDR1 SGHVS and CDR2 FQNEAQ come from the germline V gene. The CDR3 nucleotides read TGTGCCAGCAGCCCCCGACAGGGGCTAGGCACAGATACGCAGTATTTT. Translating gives CASSPRQGLGTDTQYF.

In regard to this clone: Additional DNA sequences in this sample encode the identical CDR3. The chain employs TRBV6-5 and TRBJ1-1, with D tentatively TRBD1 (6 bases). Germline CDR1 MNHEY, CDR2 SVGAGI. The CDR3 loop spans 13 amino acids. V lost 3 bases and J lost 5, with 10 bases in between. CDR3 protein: CASSYGGGTEAFF. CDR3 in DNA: TGTGCCAGCAGTTATGGAGGGGGGACTGAAGCTTTCTTT.

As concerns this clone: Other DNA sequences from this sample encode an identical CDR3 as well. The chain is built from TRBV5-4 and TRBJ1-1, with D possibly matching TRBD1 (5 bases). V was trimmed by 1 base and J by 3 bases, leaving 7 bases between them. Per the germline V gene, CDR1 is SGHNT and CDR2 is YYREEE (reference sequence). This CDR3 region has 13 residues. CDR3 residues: CASSLWGYTEAFF. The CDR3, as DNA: TGTGCCAGCAGCTTGTGGGGGTACACTGAAGCTTTCTTT.

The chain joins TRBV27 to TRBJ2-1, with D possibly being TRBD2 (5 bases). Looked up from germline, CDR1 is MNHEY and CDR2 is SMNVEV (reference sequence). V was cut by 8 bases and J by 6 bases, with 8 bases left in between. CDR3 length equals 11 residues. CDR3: CASVRGNEQFF. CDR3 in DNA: TGTGCCAGCGTCCGGGGCAATGAGCAGTTCTTC.

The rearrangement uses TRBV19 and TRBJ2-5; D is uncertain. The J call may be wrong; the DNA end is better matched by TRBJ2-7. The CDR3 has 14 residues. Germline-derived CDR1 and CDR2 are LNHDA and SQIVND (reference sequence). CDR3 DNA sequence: TGTGCCAGTAGTACCCGGGCCAATCTTTACGAGCAGTACTTC. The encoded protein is CASSTRANLYEQYF.

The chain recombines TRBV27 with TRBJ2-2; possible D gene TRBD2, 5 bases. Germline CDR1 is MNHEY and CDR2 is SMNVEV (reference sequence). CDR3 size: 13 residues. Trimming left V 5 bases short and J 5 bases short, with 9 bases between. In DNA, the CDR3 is TGTGCCAGCAGTGGACTGGGAACCGGGGAGCTGTTTTTT. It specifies CASSGLGTGELFF.

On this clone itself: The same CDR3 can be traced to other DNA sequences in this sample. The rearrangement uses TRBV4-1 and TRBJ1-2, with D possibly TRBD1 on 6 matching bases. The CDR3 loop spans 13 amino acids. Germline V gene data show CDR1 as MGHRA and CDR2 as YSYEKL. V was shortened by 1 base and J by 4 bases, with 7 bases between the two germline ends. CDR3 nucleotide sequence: TGCGCCAGCAGCCAAGTAGGGGGCTATGGCTACACCTTC. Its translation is CASSQVGGYGYTF.

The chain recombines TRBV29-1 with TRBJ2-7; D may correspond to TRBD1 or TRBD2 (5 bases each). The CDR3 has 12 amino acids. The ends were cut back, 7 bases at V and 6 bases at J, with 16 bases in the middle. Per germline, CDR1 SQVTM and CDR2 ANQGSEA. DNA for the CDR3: TGCAGCGAACCCCCCCTCGGGGCCGAGCAGTACTTC. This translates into CSEPPLGAEQYF.

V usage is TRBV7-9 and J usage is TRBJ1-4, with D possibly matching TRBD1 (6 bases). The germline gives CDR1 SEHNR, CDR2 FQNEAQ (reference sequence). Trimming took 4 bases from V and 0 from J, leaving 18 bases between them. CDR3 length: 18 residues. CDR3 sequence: CASSSPPGRGTTNEKLFF. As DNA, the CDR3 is TGTGCCAGCAGCTCGCCCCCCGGGAGGGGGACAACTAATGAAAAACTGTTTTTT.

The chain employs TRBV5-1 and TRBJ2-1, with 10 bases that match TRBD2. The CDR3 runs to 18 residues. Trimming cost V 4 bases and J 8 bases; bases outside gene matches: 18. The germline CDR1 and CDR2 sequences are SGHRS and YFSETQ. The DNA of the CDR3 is TGCGCCAGCAGCCCGTCCAGCGGGAGGGCCTTAATCTTCGATGAGCAGTTCTTC. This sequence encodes CASSPSSGRALIFDEQFF.

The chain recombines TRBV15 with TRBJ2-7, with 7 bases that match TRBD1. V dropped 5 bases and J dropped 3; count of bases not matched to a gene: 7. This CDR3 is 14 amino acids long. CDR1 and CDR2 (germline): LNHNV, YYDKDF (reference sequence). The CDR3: CATSGGQWGYEQYF. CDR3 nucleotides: TGTGCCACCAGCGGGGGACAGTGGGGCTACGAGCAGTACTTC.

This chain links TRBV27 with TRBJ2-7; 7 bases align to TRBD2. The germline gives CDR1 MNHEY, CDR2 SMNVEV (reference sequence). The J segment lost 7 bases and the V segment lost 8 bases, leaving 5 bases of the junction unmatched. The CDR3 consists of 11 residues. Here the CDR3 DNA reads TGTGCCAGCTGGGGAGGGTCGGAGCAGTACTTC. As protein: CASWGGSEQYF.